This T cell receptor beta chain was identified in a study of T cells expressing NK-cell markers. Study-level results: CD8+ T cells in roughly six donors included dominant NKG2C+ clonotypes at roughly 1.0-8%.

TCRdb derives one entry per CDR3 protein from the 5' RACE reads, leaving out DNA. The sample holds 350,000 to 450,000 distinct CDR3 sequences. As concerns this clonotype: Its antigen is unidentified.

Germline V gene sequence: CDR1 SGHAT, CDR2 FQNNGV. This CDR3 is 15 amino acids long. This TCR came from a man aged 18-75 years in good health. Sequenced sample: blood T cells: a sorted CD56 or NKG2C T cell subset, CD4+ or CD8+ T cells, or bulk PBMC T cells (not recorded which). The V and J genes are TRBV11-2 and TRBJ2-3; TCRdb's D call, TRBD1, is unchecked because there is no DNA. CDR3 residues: CASRYAGGASDTQYF.